These 24 T cell receptor beta chains originate from one sample sequenced in a study of blood T cells in healthy people across ages. Together with a sample-barcoded 5' primer, a J-beta primer mix was included in a second PCR lasting about 6 to 11 cycles. TCRdb used MiXCR to reprocess the 5' RACE reads, holding one entry per CDR3 protein. The sample records over 1,200,000 distinct CDR3 sequences, approximately 59% being singletons. Sequencing was done on a sample of blood. Every receptor here comes from a man between 18 and 29 years old in good health.

This chain uses TRBV2 with TRBJ2-7; weak D call: TRBD1 (5 bases). V was clipped by 7 bases and J by 2 bases, with 15 bases between them. Germline CDR1 is SNHLY and CDR2 is FYNNEI. The CDR3 has 14 residues. The CDR3 nucleotides read TGTGCCAGCATGACAGAACGTGGGGCCTACGAGCAGTACTTC. It codes for CASMTERGAYEQYF.

The V and J genes are TRBV12-3 or TRBV12-4 and TRBJ2-1, with TRBD1 matching over 7 bases. CDR3 length: 15 residues. The V gene end was trimmed by 7 bases and the J gene end by 6 bases; junction bases not matched to a gene: 12. CDR3 residues: CASKGTTGAPNEQFF. Here the CDR3 DNA reads TGTGCCAGCAAAGGAACTACAGGGGCTCCCAATGAGCAGTTCTTC.

The chain uses TRBV5-6 and TRBJ2-2, with D unresolved. Trimming removed 0 bases at V and 6 bases at J, with 9 bases between. The CDR3 is made up of 14 amino acids. Germline V gives CDR1 SGHDT, CDR2 YYEEEE. CDR3 protein: CASSLAPGSGELFF. CDR3 nucleotide sequence: TGTGCCAGCAGCTTGGCTCCGGGTTCCGGGGAGCTGTTTTTT.

The rearrangement links TRBV4-1 to TRBJ2-1; the D is unclear. The CDR3 has 17 residues. Germline CDR1 is MGHRA and CDR2 is YSYEKL. Trimming removed 4 bases at V and 0 bases at J, with 16 bases between. For the CDR3, the DNA is TGCGCCAGCAGCCGCGGAGTAGAGTCAGGCTCCTACAATGAGCAGTTCTTC. Translation gives CASSRGVESGSYNEQFF.

CDR3 nucleotide sequence: TGTGCCAGCAGCTTTAATAACTATGGCTACACCTTC. It codes for CASSFNNYGYTF. The chain recombines TRBV11-2 with TRBJ1-2; no reliable D call. The CDR3 covers 12 residues. Germline V gene data show CDR1 as SGHAT and CDR2 as FQNNGV. V lost 3 bases and J 1 base, leaving 3 bases between the germline ends.

The CDR3 coding sequence is TGTGCCAGCAGTTACTCGAGTTCTAGCGGGAACCACAATGAGCAGTTCTTC. As protein: CASSYSSSSGNHNEQFF. V gene TRBV6-7 combines with J gene TRBJ2-1, with 9 bases that match TRBD2. TRBV6-7 is an ORF, and what it does is uncertain. The CDR3 runs to 17 residues. The J segment lost 5 bases and the V segment lost 0 bases, leaving 8 bases of the junction unmatched.

This clonotype was detected many times. The junction differs from germline at one of its ends, possibly a read error. This chain links TRBV4-1 with TRBJ2-7, with 9 bases aligning to TRBD1. Germline lookup yields CDR1 MGHRA and CDR2 YSYEKL. The CDR3 loop spans 14 amino acids. The CDR3 coding sequence is TGTGCCAGCAGCCAAGGGACAGGGACCTACGAGCAGTACTTC. It translates to CASSQGTGTYEQYF.

The V gene is TRBV4-2, the J gene TRBJ2-7, with D hard to call. TRBJ2-5 explains the end of the DNA better; the J call may be wrong. The CDR3 sequence is 15 residues long. CDR1 is LGHNA and CDR2 is YNFKEQ in the germline V gene. This CDR3 reads CASSQEVRLTETQYF. CDR3 coding DNA: TGTGCCAGCAGCCAAGAAGTAAGGCTGACGGAGACCCAGTACTTC.

The chain has TRBV3-1 and TRBJ2-3, with unresolved D. Per germline, CDR1 LGHDT and CDR2 YNNKEL (reference sequence). The CDR3 length is 16 residues. The germline V and J ends were trimmed by 1 base and 0 bases, with 11 bases remaining between them. The CDR3 region has the DNA TGTGCCAGCAGCCAAGGGATGGGAACTAGCACAGATACGCAGTATTTT. As protein: CASSQGMGTSTDTQYF.

This clonotype was observed a few times. The genes are TRBV10-3 and TRBJ1-2; a possible D gene is TRBD1 (5 bases). The CDR3 extends over 15 amino acids. Germline CDR1 is ENHRY and CDR2 is SYGVKD. V lost 2 bases, J lost 1 base, and 11 bases lay in between. The DNA for the CDR3 is TGTGCCATCAGTGAGGACCGGGACGGTAACTATGGCTACACCTTC. This translates into CAISEDRDGNYGYTF.

This clonotype was counted a few times. V usage is TRBV29-1 and J usage is TRBJ2-7; TRBD1 matches at 11 bases. J lost 3 bases, V lost 7 bases, and 5 bases had no gene match. The germline V gene encodes CDR1 SQVTM and CDR2 ANQGSEA. This CDR3 region has 13 residues. The CDR3 DNA sequence: TGCAGCGCCCAAGGGACAGGGGGCTACGAGCAGTACTTC. This gives the protein CSAQGTGGYEQYF.

The rearrangement joins TRBV12-3 or TRBV12-4 to TRBJ2-3; 7 bases match TRBD2. The CDR3 sequence is 18 residues long. The V and J ends lost 3 bases and 0 bases, in that order; junction bases with no gene match: 12. CDR3 in amino acids: CASSFPGRAGTSTDTQYF. In nucleotides, the CDR3 is TGTGCCAGCAGTTTCCCAGGAAGAGCGGGGACTAGCACAGATACGCAGTATTTT.

This clonotype was observed at least ten times. V is TRBV7-2 and J is TRBJ2-4; D remains unclear. This CDR3 has 14 amino acids. Germline V gene data show CDR1 as SGHTA and CDR2 as FQGNSA. The ends were cut back, 7 bases at V and 3 bases at J, with 13 bases in the middle. The CDR3 region has the DNA TGTGCCAGCACTCACAGTGCGAACAAAAACATTCAGTACTTC. Translated, it gives CASTHSANKNIQYF. The variable domain in full, with the rest retrieved from reference TRBV7-2 and TRBJ2-4, is GAGVSQSPSNKVTEKGKDVELRCDPISGHTALYWYRQSLGQGLEFLIYFQGNSAPDKSGLPSDRFSAERTGGSVSTLTIQRTQQEDSAVYLCASTHSANKNIQYFGAGTRLSVL.

The V and J genes are TRBV20-1 and TRBJ1-1, with D unclear. Germline V gene lookup returns CDR1 DFQATT and CDR2 SNEGSKA (reference sequence). The V end lost 1 base, the J end lost 1 base, and 13 bases lay between the germline ends. The CDR3 is 15 amino acids. CDR3 region: CSARVSVEGNTEAFF. Written as DNA, the CDR3 is TGCAGTGCTAGAGTCTCGGTCGAGGGGAACACTGAAGCTTTCTTT.

This sequence joins TRBV7-9 and TRBJ1-4, with D uncertain. V was pared by 3 bases and J by 0 bases, with 8 bases between. The CDR3 runs 15 residues. Germline CDR1 SEHNR, CDR2 FQNEAQ (reference sequence). The CDR3 is CASSFGRATNEKLFF. Written as DNA, the CDR3 is TGTGCCAGCAGCTTCGGCCGGGCAACTAATGAAAAACTGTTTTTT.

The genes are TRBV29-1 and TRBJ1-2; D gene unclear. This CDR3 has 15 amino acids. CDR1 and CDR2 from the germline V gene are SQVTM and ANQGSEA. V lost 1 base to trimming and J lost 4 bases, with 16 bases between them. The CDR3: CSVEAVLQSAYGYTF. The CDR3, as DNA: TGCAGCGTTGAAGCCGTTCTACAGTCAGCCTATGGCTACACCTTC.

The rearrangement uses TRBV20-1 and TRBJ1-1; weak D call: TRBD1 (5 bases). V gave up 5 bases and J gave up 0 bases, with 16 bases separating them. CDR3 size: 15 residues. In germline, CDR1 is DFQATT, CDR2 SNEGSKA (reference sequence). The CDR3 DNA reads TGCAGTGCTCCAAGTAAGTGGGGGATGAACACTGAAGCTTTCTTT. Translating it yields CSAPSKWGMNTEAFF.

This clonotype came up a few times. CDR3 region: CASSHPIDRGNEQYF. The CDR3 nucleotides are TGCGCCAGCAGCCATCCGATAGATAGGGGCAACGAGCAGTACTTC. The V gene is TRBV4-1, the J gene TRBJ2-5; possible D gene TRBD1, 5 bases. The J call may be in error: the DNA end matches TRBJ2-7 better. Germline CDR1 reads MGHRA; CDR2 reads YSYEKL. The CDR3 has 15 residues.

Comment on this clonotype: A much bigger clone sits one base away, suggesting this may be a read error. The J gene is TRBJ2-2, the V gene TRBV5-5; D is uncertain. Germline V gives CDR1 SGHKS, CDR2 YYEKEE (reference sequence). The CDR3 runs to 13 residues. The CDR3 region is CTSSLTGTGELFF. The CDR3 bases are TGTACCAGCAGCCTGACGGGCACCGGGGAGCTGTTTTTT.

The chain couples TRBV7-6 to TRBJ2-5; 9 bases fit TRBD2. CDR3 size: 14 residues. Per the germline V gene, CDR1 is SGHVS and CDR2 is FNYEAQ. The junction had 10 bases not matched to a gene; V was cut back by 3 bases and J by 11 bases. DNA of the CDR3: TGTGCCAGCAGCTTGGTAATAGCGGGGGATGAGCAGTACTTC. This sequence encodes CASSLVIAGDEQYF.

The chain links TRBV7-2 to TRBJ2-2, with 7 positions matching TRBD1. V gave up 5 bases and J gave up 0 bases; unmatched junction bases: 12. The germline V gene has CDR1 SGHTA and CDR2 FQGNSA. The CDR3 contains 18 residues. The CDR3 nucleotides are TGTGCCAGCAGCCTGACGGGACAGAATTTCGCGAACACCGGGGAGCTGTTTTTT. This translates into CASSLTGQNFANTGELFF.

Only one count was recorded for this clonotype. A junction end diverges from the germline sequence, so it may reflect a read error. The chain joins TRBV27 to TRBJ1-1; D is possibly TRBD1 (6 bases). Germline V CDR1 and CDR2: MNHEY, SMNVEV (reference sequence). This CDR3 comprises 14 residues. The CDR3 spells CASRTGTGQLEAFF. The CDR3, as DNA: TGCGCCAGCAGAACGGGTACCGGACAGCTTGAAGCTTTCTTT.

The sample holds one count of this clonotype. The gene calls are TRBV12-3 or TRBV12-4 and TRBJ2-5; D unresolved. CDR3 size: 13 residues. Deletions cut 8 bases from V and 1 base from J, with 11 bases between. CDR3 region: CASGSLAQETQYF. The CDR3 region has the DNA TGTGCCAGCGGCTCCCTGGCCCAAGAGACCCAGTACTTC.

This clonotype was detected only once. The chain joins TRBV20-1 to TRBJ2-1; no definite D call. The end of the DNA is better explained by TRBJ2-7, so the J call may be wrong. From germline, CDR1 is DFQATT and CDR2 SNEGSKA (reference sequence). This CDR3 region has 13 residues. CDR3 region: CSAARPTYNEQYF. In DNA, the CDR3 is TGCAGTGCTGCAAGGCCGACCTACAATGAGCAGTACTTC.